The sequence of this T cell receptor beta chain was determined in a study of T-cell reconstitution after alpha-beta-depleted transplantation in children. Broader study findings: Several patients had high TCRbeta diversity at day 60; it came from surviving recipient T cells and thymic progenitors. As was reported, about two months after transplant, alpha-beta T cells came from several hundred expanded graft clones.

This sample's TCRbeta library carried unique molecular identifier barcodes. One entry per CDR3 protein results from TCRdb running MiXCR on the PCR reads. This table holds hundreds of thousands of distinct CDR3 sequences, 10% to 15% found once. This clonotype showed up just a few times. Its cognate antigen is unknown. The origin of this receptor is a male patient between 5 and 17 years old who had a stem cell transplant for acute myeloid leukemia, so the T cells may come from the graft donor. The source was PBMCs, mostly from graft donor cells, collected 360 days after TCRalphabeta/CD19-depleted stem cell transplant.

CDR3 bases: TGTGCCAGCAGCTTAAGCGAATTCTTACATATCTCCTACGAGCAGTACTTC. This translates into CASSLSEFLHISYEQYF. The gene calls are TRBV7-3 and TRBJ2-7, with D unresolved. Germline values: CDR1 SGHTA, CDR2 FQGTGA. This CDR3 has 17 residues. V lost 1 base, J lost 0 bases, and 16 bases lay in between.